One sample yielded the 28 T cell receptor beta chains listed below, sequenced in a study of T cell responses to AZD1222 COVID-19 vaccine. Profiled with immunoSEQ multiplex PCR; TCRdb holds only in-frame clones, not every one. The sample yields approximately 150,000 clones, around 89% seen once. Here the sequenced sample was peripheral blood, taken 28 days after the second AZD1222 dose. The receptor set was obtained from an adult who received the AZD1222 COVID-19 vaccine.

Remarks on this clone: An end of the junction does not agree with germline; a read error may underlie this. V is TRBV7-2 and J is TRBJ2-5; no firm D call. The V gene's germline CDR1 is SGHTA and CDR2 FQGNSA. The CDR3 runs 10 residues. The CDR3 DNA follows: TGTGCCAGCGGGGTGTGGGGTCAAAACTTC. Translating gives CASGVWGQNF. Variable domain in full (rest from reference TRBV7-2 and TRBJ2-5): GAGVSQSPSNKVTEKGKDVELRCDPISGHTALYWYRQSLGQGLEFLIYFQGNSAPDKSGLPSDRFSAERTGGSVSTLTIQRTQQEDSAVYLCASGVWGQNFGPGTRLLVL.

The rearrangement joins TRBV7-6 to TRBJ1-5; 8 positions agree with TRBD1. V trimming: 5 bases; J trimming: 5 bases; junction bases outside the gene matches: 8. This CDR3 is 15 amino acids long. Germline V gives CDR1 SGHVS, CDR2 FNYEAQ. The CDR3 spells CASSPIGQGDQPQHF. Written as DNA, the CDR3 is TGTGCCAGCAGCCCAATAGGACAGGGCGATCAGCCCCAGCATTTT.

The chain has TRBV6-4 and TRBJ2-2; D may be TRBD1 or TRBD2 (6 bases each). The germline CDR1 and CDR2 sequences are MRHNA and SNTAGT. The CDR3 has 16 residues. Trimming took 0 bases from V and 3 from J, leaving 11 bases between them. CDR3 in amino acids: CASSDSGGRDTGELFF. CDR3 bases: TGTGCCAGCAGTGACTCTGGGGGGCGCGACACCGGGGAGCTGTTTTTT.

This rearrangement joins TRBV20-1 to TRBJ2-3; a weak D match, TRBD2 (5 bases). Trimming removed 3 bases at V and 11 bases at J, with 12 bases between. This CDR3 has 11 amino acids. In germline, CDR1 is DFQATT, CDR2 SNEGSKA (reference sequence). CDR3 amino acids: CSASGPGGQYF. The DNA of the CDR3 is TGCAGTGCTAGTGGACCCGGAGGGCAGTATTTT.

The chain employs TRBV7-2 and TRBJ2-5, with unresolved D. V was shortened by 5 bases and J by 4 bases, with 11 bases between the two germline ends. The CDR3 is made up of 13 amino acids. Germline values: CDR1 SGHTA, CDR2 FQGNSA. In DNA form, the CDR3 reads TGTGCCAGCAGCCCACGGACCCCAGAGACCCAGTACTTC. Translated, it gives CASSPRTPETQYF.

In this sample, this clone turned up a few times. V usage is TRBV10-3 and J usage is TRBJ1-2; 7 nucleotides agree with TRBD1. The CDR3 extends over 12 amino acids. The trim removed 11 bases at V and 8 bases at J, leaving 11 bases unmatched. The germline V gene has CDR1 ENHRY and CDR2 SYGVKD. CDR3 DNA: TGTGCCGCGGACGGAGGGGGCGTCGGCTACACCTTC. It encodes CAADGGGVGYTF.

The chain uses TRBV4-3 and TRBJ1-6; D unresolved. V lost 1 base to trimming and J lost 5 bases, with 21 bases between them. Germline assignment: CDR1 LGHNA and CDR2 YSLEER. The CDR3 covers 19 residues. The CDR3 DNA is TGCGCCAGCAGCCAAGGAACCGGAAGAGCTTACACTAATAATTCACCCCTCCACTTT. Amino acids: CASSQGTGRAYTNNSPLHF.

Concerning this clone itself: The same CDR3 also results from other DNA sequences found in this sample. V gene TRBV7-9 combines with J gene TRBJ1-2, with D possibly TRBD1 on 6 matching bases. The ends were cut back, 5 bases at V and 0 bases at J, with 10 bases in the middle. The germline gives CDR1 SEHNR, CDR2 FQNEAQ (reference sequence). The CDR3 loop spans 14 amino acids. The CDR3 DNA follows: TGTGCCAGCAGCCTGACAGGACCTAACTATGGCTACACCTTC. Residues: CASSLTGPNYGYTF.

The V gene is TRBV19, the J gene TRBJ1-2, with TRBD1 identical over 7 bases. Looked up from germline, CDR1 is LNHDA and CDR2 is SQIVND (reference sequence). The CDR3 consists of 14 residues. V lost 4 bases, J lost 8 bases, and 10 bases stayed unmatched. The CDR3 loop is CASSSRRQGLGYTF. The CDR3 DNA sequence: TGTGCCAGTAGTAGCCGTAGACAGGGCTTAGGCTACACCTTC.

This clone was seen a handful of times. The gene calls are TRBV24-1 and TRBJ2-2; 10 nucleotides align to TRBD1. With V trimmed by 3 bases and J by 6 bases, 6 bases remained unmatched. The CDR3 is made up of 16 amino acids. Germline lookup yields CDR1 KGHDR and CDR2 SFDVKD. The CDR3 loop reads CATSDRQGATAGELFF. The DNA for the CDR3 is TGTGCCACCAGTGATAGACAGGGGGCTACCGCCGGGGAGCTGTTTTTT.

The chain is built from TRBV5-1 and TRBJ1-1; D uncertain. The V gene's germline CDR1 is SGHRS and CDR2 YFSETQ. V was clipped by 7 bases and J by 0 bases, with 10 bases between them. There are 13 residues in the CDR3. DNA of the CDR3: TGCGCCAGCGGAGACCCCCTGAACACTGAAGCTTTCTTT. This translates into CASGDPLNTEAFF.

The gene calls are TRBV6-1 and TRBJ1-1; D not certain. Germline CDR1 reads MNHNS; CDR2 reads SASEGT. The CDR3 extends over 11 amino acids. Trimming removed 2 bases from V and 11 bases from J, with 9 bases in between. The CDR3 DNA reads TGTGCCAGCAGTGAATGGTTTGGGGCTTTCTTT. It specifies CASSEWFGAFF.

V gene TRBV7-9 combines with J gene TRBJ1-1; no reliable D call. The CDR3 loop spans 12 amino acids. V lost 3 bases and J 6 bases, leaving 8 bases between the germline ends. Germline V gives CDR1 SEHNR, CDR2 FQNEAQ (reference sequence). CDR3 in DNA: TGTGCCAGCAGCTTCCCGGGCCCTGAAGCTTTCTTT. This gives the protein CASSFPGPEAFF.

This chain joins TRBV25-1 and TRBJ2-1; the match to TRBD1 covers 12 bases. Germline lookup yields CDR1 MGHDK and CDR2 SYGVNS. The CDR3 length is 14 residues. Losses at the gene ends were 10 bases for V and 10 bases for J; bases not matched to a gene: 11. CDR3 amino acids: CATEAGTGGREQFF. Written as DNA, the CDR3 is TGTGCCACCGAAGCCGGGACAGGGGGCCGGGAGCAGTTCTTC.

The rearrangement uses TRBV9 and TRBJ1-5; 12 bases match TRBD1. This CDR3 comprises 17 residues. In germline, CDR1 is SGDLS, CDR2 YYNGEE. With V trimmed by 3 bases and J by 6 bases, 10 bases remained unmatched. CDR3 protein: CASSAGSGTGGAQPQHF. CDR3 bases: TGTGCCAGCAGCGCGGGATCCGGGACAGGGGGCGCTCAGCCCCAGCATTTT. Filled out from reference TRBV9 and TRBJ1-5, the complete variable domain reads DSGVTQTPKHLITATGQRVTLRCSPRSGDLSVYWYQQSLDQGLQFLIQYYNGEERAKGNILERFSAQQFPDLHSELNLSSLELGDSALYFCASSAGSGTGGAQPQHFGDGTRLSIL.

The chain couples TRBV4-2 to TRBJ1-4, with D possibly matching TRBD1 (5 bases). This CDR3 contains 15 residues. V was shortened by 0 bases and J by 5 bases, with 10 bases between the two germline ends. From germline, CDR1 is LGHNA and CDR2 YNFKEQ. The CDR3 sequence is CASSQEAGLNEKLFF. The CDR3 DNA is TGTGCCAGCAGCCAAGAAGCAGGGCTAAATGAAAAACTGTTTTTT.

The rearrangement joins TRBV19 to TRBJ1-6; a possible D gene is TRBD1 (5 bases). CDR3 length: 16 amino acids. The germline V gene has CDR1 LNHDA and CDR2 SQIVND (reference sequence). V was cut by 5 bases and J by 7 bases, with 18 bases left in between. As DNA, the CDR3 is TGTGCCAGTAGTCCCCGGAGTGGGGGAGGGAATTCACCCCTCCACTTT. This sequence encodes CASSPRSGGGNSPLHF.

DNA of the CDR3: TGTGCCAGCACCGATAGGAACACTGAAGCTTTCTTT. This translates into CASTDRNTEAFF. The rearrangement uses TRBV6-5 and TRBJ1-1; D gene uncertain. Trimming left V 7 bases short and J 1 base short, with 7 bases between. This CDR3 spans 12 amino acids. Germline CDR1 MNHEY, CDR2 SVGAGI.

This chain joins TRBV30 and TRBJ1-2; D possibly corresponds to TRBD1 (5 bases). This CDR3 is built from 15 residues. The V gene's germline CDR1 is GTSNPN and CDR2 SVGIG (reference sequence). V was trimmed by 4 bases and J by 1 base, leaving 16 bases between them. The CDR3 nucleotides read TGTGCCTGGATGTACGGAGCGGGGGGTAACTATGGCTACACCTTC. This codes for CAWMYGAGGNYGYTF.

The chain has TRBV6-5 and TRBJ1-1, with D tentatively TRBD1 (5 bases). This CDR3 is built from 16 residues. V lost 0 bases to trimming and J lost 5 bases, with 16 bases between them. Germline V lookup: CDR1 MNHEY, CDR2 SVGAGI. CDR3 bases: TGTGCCAGCAGTTACTCCGGGGGGAATTTGGGGACTGAAGCTTTCTTT. Residues: CASSYSGGNLGTEAFF.

This chain uses TRBV5-5 with TRBJ1-6; D gene unclear. This CDR3 comprises 16 residues. Germline CDR1 is SGHKS and CDR2 is YYEKEE (reference sequence). Trimming stripped 5 bases from V and 5 bases from J, with 17 bases between. The CDR3 is CASRIGSRLNNSPLHF. CDR3 in DNA: TGTGCCAGCAGAATAGGCTCCCGACTAAATAATTCACCCCTCCACTTT.

The rearrangement uses TRBV13 and TRBJ1-1; possible D gene TRBD1, 6 bases. Trimming removed 5 bases from V and 11 bases from J, with 15 bases in between. This CDR3 region has 12 residues. CDR1 PRHDT and CDR2 FYEKMQ come from the germline V gene (reference sequence). CDR3 bases: TGTGCCAGCAGCCCACCGGAAAGGGGGGCTTTCTTT. Translating it yields CASSPPERGAFF.

The CDR3, as DNA: TGTGCCAGCAGGCCCGGGACAGGGATGGGCGAGCAGTACTTC. Protein sequence: CASRPGTGMGEQYF. V is TRBV7-9 and J is TRBJ2-7, with 9 positions matching TRBD1. V shed 6 bases, J shed 6 bases, and the junction held 9 bases outside the gene matches. This CDR3 is built from 14 residues. Germline V gives CDR1 SEHNR, CDR2 FQNEAQ (reference sequence).

This chain links TRBV25-1 with TRBJ1-3; D remains ambiguous. This CDR3 has 14 residues. Per germline, CDR1 MGHDK and CDR2 SYGVNS. The germline V and J ends were trimmed by 5 bases and 0 bases, with 8 bases remaining between them. The CDR3 coding sequence is TGTGCCAGCAGTTTAGGTGGCTCTGGAAACACCATATATTTT. Translated, it gives CASSLGGSGNTIYF.

V and J are TRBV6-6 and TRBJ1-1, with D maybe TRBD1 (6 bases). There are 14 residues in the CDR3. Germline V lookup: CDR1 MNHNY, CDR2 SVGAGI (reference sequence). Trimming stripped 0 bases from V and 9 bases from J, with 14 bases between. This chain's CDR3 is CASSYSRTEHQAFF. The DNA for the CDR3 is TGTGCCAGCAGTTACTCCAGGACAGAACATCAAGCTTTCTTT.

The J gene is TRBJ1-1, the V gene TRBV5-5; D is undetermined. CDR3 length equals 15 residues. The germline V and J ends were trimmed by 0 bases and 7 bases, with 16 bases remaining between them. The germline V gene has CDR1 SGHKS and CDR2 YYEKEE (reference sequence). The DNA for the CDR3 is TGTGCCAGCAGCTTGGTTACGGGAACCAATGTTGAAGCTTTCTTT. Translation: CASSLVTGTNVEAFF.

This clone was detected once. This rearrangement joins TRBV9 to TRBJ2-3, with 7 bases aligning to TRBD2. This CDR3 contains 16 residues. The junction had 5 bases not matched to a gene; V was cut back by 0 bases and J by 1 base. Germline CDR1 and CDR2: SGDLS and YYNGEE. CDR3 nucleotide sequence: TGTGCCAGCAGCGTAGGCCTGGCGGGAGGCACAGATACGCAGTATTTT. Amino acids: CASSVGLAGGTDTQYF.

The V call is TRBV19, the J call TRBJ1-5; D gene ambiguous. The CDR3 length is 12 residues. CDR1 is LNHDA and CDR2 is SQIVND in the germline V gene (reference sequence). Trimming removed 5 bases at V and 4 bases at J, with 6 bases between. CDR3 protein: CASSWTNQPQHF. CDR3 nucleotide sequence: TGTGCCAGTAGTTGGACGAATCAGCCCCAGCATTTT. Variable domain in full (rest from reference TRBV19 and TRBJ1-5): DGGITQSPKYLFRKEGQNVTLSCEQNLNHDAMYWYRQDPGQGLRLIYYSQIVNDFQKGDIAEGYSVSREKKESFPLTVTSAQKNPTAFYLCASSWTNQPQHFGDGTRLSIL.